This T cell receptor beta chain was recovered during a study of T cells in Graves' hyperthyroidism and ophthalmopathy. For this clonotype: The target antigen is unknown.

Amplification yielded TCR beta CDR3 regions, with RNA transcripts as the source. The primer set for the first-round RT-PCR of the TCR CDR3 was HTBI. TCRdb reprocessed the multiplex PCR reads with MiXCR, giving one entry per CDR3 protein. The sample has 380,000 or so distinct CDR3 sequences, approximately 14% seen once. Overall study findings and caveats: Prediction of ophthalmopathy progression came a median roughly 6.4 months pre-onset. Ophthalmopathy and stable hyperthyroidism were separated by a 13 V-J model.

Trimming stripped 4 bases from V and 7 bases from J, with 8 bases between. The CDR3 consists of 12 residues. CDR1 is MGHDK, CDR2 SYGVNS, per germline. Stable hyperthyroidism: no ophthalmopathy progression over 18 months of follow-up. Fresh peripheral blood, approximately 9.1 ml, was the source of the PBMCs. This TCR derives from a woman in her twenties or thirties with Graves' hyperthyroidism. The V gene is TRBV25-1, the J gene TRBJ2-1; D is unclear. The specimen was blood. The CDR3 reads CASSGLRNEQFF. CDR3 DNA sequence: TGTGCCAGCAGTGGGTTGAGGAATGAGCAGTTCTTC.